These T cell receptor beta chains were read from a single sample in a study of cytomegalovirus exposure and HLA in healthy donors. Repertoires were generated with immunoSEQ multiplex PCR, while TCRdb's copy carries only in-frame clones and drops some. The top ten hold about 6.5% of the sample, which has 130,000 to 150,000 clones, 60% to 85% seen once. Sequenced: PBMCs. The receptors originated from a man aged 35 to 55 in good health and CMV-seropositive. Each CDR3 is given with its conserved first and last residue. A D gene is named only where the DNA matches it firmly. Clone sizes are given selectively: once, few, many, or a class where the clone is expanded.

TRBJ2-7 | . | TRBV4-1 | . | TGCGCCAGCAGCCCCGGAGAAGCGAGGAAGCAGTACTTC | CASSPGEARKQYF
TRBJ2-1 | TRBD2 | TRBV9 | . | TGTGCCAGCAGCGTAGGTTTACTAGCGGCTGACAATGAGCAGTTCTTC | CASSVGLLAADNEQFF
TRBJ1-2 | . | TRBV7-2 | . | TGTGCCAGCAGCTCCCAAGGAACAGGCAACTATGGCTACACCTTC | CASSSQGTGNYGYTF
TRBJ1-1 | . | TRBV5-5 | . | TGTGCCAGCAGCTTGGGGACAGTGAACACTGAAGCTTTCTTT | CASSLGTVNTEAFF
TRBJ2-7 | . | TRBV29-1 | . | TGCAGCGCCGCGACAGCACCGAGCTCCTACGAGCAGTACTTC | CSAATAPSSYEQYF
TRBJ2-7 | . | TRBV29-1 | . | TGCAGCGCCCTGACTGACTTCTACGAGCAGTACTTC | CSALTDFYEQYF
TRBJ2-7 | . | TRBV10-3 | . | TGTGCCATCAGTGAACAGGGTTACGAGCAGTACTTC | CAISEQGYEQYF
TRBJ2-3 | . | TRBV2 | few | TGTGCCAGCACCTATAAGGATACGCAGTATTTT | CASTYKDTQYF
TRBJ1-2 | TRBD1 | TRBV10-2 | . | TGCGCCAGCAGTGAATCAGGGGGCCGTGGCTACACCTTC | CASSESGGRGYTF
TRBJ1-1 | . | TRBV7-9 | . | TGTGCCAGCAGCTCACTGCAGAACACTGAAGCTTTCTTT | CASSSLQNTEAFF
TRBJ1-6 | . | TRBV7-2 | . | TGTGCCAGCAGCTCCCGGACAAATTCACCCCTCCACTTT | CASSSRTNSPLHF
TRBJ2-7 | . | TRBV7-9 | . | TGTGCCAGCAGCTTAGACACCTACGAGCAGTACTTC | CASSLDTYEQYF
TRBJ2-1 | . | TRBV6-4 | once | TGTGCCAGCAGTGACTCGGATTTGGGTCTAGTTGGATACAATGAGCAGTTCTTC | CASSDSDLGLVGYNEQFF
TRBJ2-2 | . | TRBV7-6 | . | TGTGCCAGCAGCTCCCCGCCGTCGGTCCCCACCGGGGAGCTGTTTTTT | CASSSPPSVPTGELFF
TRBJ2-5 | TRBD1 | TRBV5-1 | . | TGCGCCAGCTCCCGCGTTGGCGGGACAGGGAGGGGGCAGTACTTC | CASSRVGGTGRGQYF
TRBJ2-1 | TRBD2 | TRBV5-6 | . | TGTGCCAGCAGCTCCGGGACTAGCGGGAGGACCTTTTACAATGAGCAGTTCTTC | CASSSGTSGRTFYNEQFF
TRBJ1-1 | TRBD1 | TRBV6-1 | . | TGTGCCAGCTCGGACAGGGGCTGGGCTTTCTTT | CASSDRGWAFF
TRBJ1-4 | . | TRBV5-1 | . | TGCGCCAGCAGCGTCCTTGCAACTAATGAAAAACTGTTTTTT | CASSVLATNEKLFF
TRBJ1-3 | . | TRBV30 | . | TGTGCCCGAACCCCCCTGACCACGGGGGGAAACACCATATATTTT | CARTPLTTGGNTIYF
TRBJ1-2 | TRBD1 | TRBV6-6 | . | TGTGCCAGCAGTAGGGGACAGGGGGCTCACTATGGCTACACCTTC | CASSRGQGAHYGYTF
TRBJ2-5 | . | TRBV11-2 | once | TGTGCCAGCAGCTTTGAGGGAGAGACCCAGTACTTC | CASSFEGETQYF
TRBJ1-1 | . | TRBV11-2 | . | TGTGCCAGCAGCTTCATGACAGAAGCTTTCTTT | CASSFMTEAFF
TRBJ1-4 | TRBD1 | TRBV6-5 | . | TGTGCCAGCAGTCCCGGGGACAGGGGGCGTGAAAAACTGTTTTTT | CASSPGDRGREKLFF
TRBJ2-5 | TRBD2 | TRBV18 | . | TGTGCCAGCTCACCATCCTTGGGACTAGCGGGGGGATCAAAGACCCAGTACTTC | CASSPSLGLAGGSKTQYF
TRBJ1-6 | TRBD1 | TRBV19 | . | TGTGCCAGTAGTGAGACCGGGACAGGGGGTTCACCCCTCCACTTT | CASSETGTGGSPLHF
TRBJ1-1 | TRBD1 | TRBV2 | . | TGTGCCAGCAGTCTCACTACAGGGGCGGGCACTGAAGCTTTCTTT | CASSLTTGAGTEAFF
TRBJ1-3 | . | TRBV7-2 | . | TGTGCCAGCAGCCAACAGGACGGAAACACCATATATTTT | CASSQQDGNTIYF
TRBJ2-3 | TRBD2 | TRBV19 | . | TGTGCCAGTAGCGACCGAGCCAGCGGGAGTGCTGCAGATACGCAGTATTTT | CASSDRASGSAADTQYF
TRBJ1-6 | . | TRBV7-9 | few | TGTGCCAGCAGCCTAAGCATGACAGGACCCCTCCACTTT | CASSLSMTGPLHF
TRBJ1-1 | . | TRBV25-1 | . | TGTGCCAGCAGTGTCAAGCTGAACACTGAAGCTTTCTTT | CASSVKLNTEAFF
TRBJ2-7 | . | TRBV13 | once | TGTGCCAGCAGCCAGACAGGATCCTACGAGCAGTACTTC | CASSQTGSYEQYF
TRBJ2-1 | . | TRBV5-4 | . | TGTGCCAGCAGCTTGGGTGGAGCGGGTAGGTACAATGAGCAGTTCTTC | CASSLGGAGRYNEQFF
TRBJ2-5 | . | TRBV7-2 | . | TGTGCCAGCAGCTTAGCGCTAGGAATAGTCCAAGAGACCCAGTACTTC | CASSLALGIVQETQYF
TRBJ2-7 | TRBD1 | TRBV18 | . | TGTGCCAGCTCACCACCCGGGACAGGGCTCGAGCAGTACTTC | CASSPPGTGLEQYF
TRBJ2-2 | . | TRBV13 | few | TGTGCCAGCAGCTTACGGCCCAGGGCCACCGGGGAGCTGTTTTTT | CASSLRPRATGELFF